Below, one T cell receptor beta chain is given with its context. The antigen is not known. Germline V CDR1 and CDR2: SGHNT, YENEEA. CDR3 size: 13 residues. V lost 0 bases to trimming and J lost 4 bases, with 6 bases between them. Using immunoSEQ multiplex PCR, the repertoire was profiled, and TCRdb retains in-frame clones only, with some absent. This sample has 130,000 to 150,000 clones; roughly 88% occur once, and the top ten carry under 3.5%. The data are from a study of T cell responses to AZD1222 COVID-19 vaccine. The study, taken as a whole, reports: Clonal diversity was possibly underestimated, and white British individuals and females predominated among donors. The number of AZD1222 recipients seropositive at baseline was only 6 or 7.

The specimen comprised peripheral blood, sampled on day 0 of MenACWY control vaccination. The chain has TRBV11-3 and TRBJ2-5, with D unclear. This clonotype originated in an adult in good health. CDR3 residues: CASSLEVSETQYF. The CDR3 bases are TGTGCCAGCAGCTTAGAGGTATCAGAGACCCAGTACTTC.